A selection of T cell receptor beta chains follows, all from one sample in a study of breast tumors, draining lymph nodes, adjacent tissues. From the multiplex PCR reads, TCRdb called clonotypes with MiXCR, one entry per CDR3 protein. The repertoire has around 250,000 distinct CDR3 sequences, under 40% of them found once; the top ten carry approximately 4%. The sample was axillary lymph node tissue. The receptors were gathered from a female donor with breast cancer. Some clones in this sample may be carry-over from other donors' samples. Each CDR3 is given with its conserved first and last residue. Fields, in order: D gene, V gene, clone size, J gene, CDR3 DNA, CDR3 protein. D genes are given only for firm matches. Not all rows give a size; the values are once, few, many and, for expanded clones, a class.

>.|TRBV19|.|TRBJ2-7
TGTGCCAGTAGTATAGCGGTGGGCAGGAAAGGGACCTACGAGCAGTACTTC
CASSIAVGRKGTYEQYF
>TRBD1|TRBV5-1|once|TRBJ1-6
TGCGCCAGCAGCTTGGGGGACAGGGGTTCCCCCCTCCACTTT
CASSLGDRGSPLHF
>.|TRBV6-5|.|TRBJ2-2
TGTGCCAGCAGCCCAGCCACCGGGGAGCTGTTTTTT
CASSPATGELFF
>TRBD2|TRBV20-1|.|TRBJ2-2
TGCAGTGCTAGTAGTCACGGGACTAGCGGGGGGGGGCGTGGGGAGCTGTTTTTT
CSASSHGTSGGGRGELFF
>TRBD1|TRBV20-1|.|TRBJ1-4
TGCAGTGCAACCCGGGGGACAGGGTTGGGTAATGAAAAACTGTTTTTT
CSATRGTGLGNEKLFF
>TRBD2|TRBV29-1|.|TRBJ2-3
TGCAGCGTTGAGGGACTAGCGGGGGCGCAGGGCACAGATACGCAGTATTTT
CSVEGLAGAQGTDTQYF
>.|TRBV7-9|.|TRBJ1-5
TGTGTCAGCAGTAGGGGTACGAGTCAGCCCCAGCATTTT
CVSSRGTSQPQHF
>.|TRBV7-2|many|TRBJ2-5
TGTGCCAGCGCCCGGGGGCAAGAGACTCAGTACTTC
CASARGQETQYF
>.|TRBV3-1|many|TRBJ1-6
TGTGCCAGCAGCCAAGAAAGAACAGTGCCTCCACCCCTCCACTTT
CASSQERTVPPPLHF
>.|TRBV6-1|few|TRBJ2-7
TGTGCCAGCACTCTAAGGGGGGGGCGGAACGAGCAGTACTTC
CASTLRGGRNEQYF
>.|TRBV6-5|many|TRBJ2-7
TGTGCCAGCAGGGAGTCCTACGAGCAGTACTTC
CASRESYEQYF
>TRBD1|TRBV7-9|.|TRBJ1-5
TGTGCCAGCAGCTTAGTAGGGACAGGATGCCCTAATCAGCCCCAGCATTTT
CASSLVGTGCPNQPQHF
>TRBD1|TRBV6-1|.|TRBJ2-1
TGTGCCAGCAGCCCGGGACAGGGTAATGAGCAGTTCTTC
CASSPGQGNEQFF
>TRBD1|TRBV19|many|TRBJ2-1
TGTGCCAGTAGTATAGGGCGGACAGGGACGACATACAATGAGCAGTTCTTC
CASSIGRTGTTYNEQFF
>TRBD1|TRBV4-2|.|TRBJ2-5
TGTGCCAGCAGCAACTATGGGCTTAGACAGGGCCAAGAGACCCAGTACTTC
CASSNYGLRQGQETQYF
>.|TRBV7-8|once|TRBJ1-6
TGTGCCAGCAGCTTGGCGGGGGCCGTTAATTCACCCCTCCACTTT
CASSLAGAVNSPLHF
>.|TRBV29-1|.|TRBJ2-5
TGCAGCGTTGCCGGACAGATACAAGAGACCCAGTACTTC
CSVAGQIQETQYF
>TRBD2|TRBV4-2|many|TRBJ2-3
TGTGCCAGCAGGCTAGTGGCGGGGGGGAGCACAGATACGCAGTATTTT
CASRLVAGGSTDTQYF
>.|TRBV2|once|TRBJ1-3
TGTGCCAACATTTCAGGGGTTATGGATGGCTACACCATATATTTT
CANISGVMDGYTIYF
>TRBD1|TRBV29-1|many|TRBJ1-2
TGCAGCGTTTACAGGGGGCCTGGCTATGGCTACACCTTC
CSVYRGPGYGYTF
>.|TRBV29-1|.|TRBJ2-2
TGCAGCTTAGGGGCCGGACTCTTCGGCGGGGAGCTGTTTTTT
CSLGAGLFGGELFF
>TRBD1|TRBV24-1|many|TRBJ2-5
TGTGCCACCAGTGACCCTGGACAGGGGGAAGAGACCCAGTACTTC
CATSDPGQGEETQYF
>.|TRBV6-2/TRBV6-3|few|TRBJ2-1
TGTGCCAGCAATGGTTGGGGTGGGGTATTGGATGAGCAGTTCTTC
CASNGWGGVLDEQFF
>TRBD1|TRBV9|.|TRBJ1-2
TGTGCCAGCAGTGCTAGCGTTCGCGACAGGGGGCATGGCTACACCTTC
CASSASVRDRGHGYTF
>TRBD2|TRBV5-8|many|TRBJ2-1
TGTGCCAGCAGACAGCCGGGACTACGATCCAATGAGCAGTTCTTC
CASRQPGLRSNEQFF
>.|TRBV15|.|TRBJ2-7
TGTGCCACCAGCAGCTCGGGACAAGCCCCCTACGAGCAGTACTTC
CATSSSGQAPYEQYF
>TRBD1|TRBV5-1|many|TRBJ2-7
TGCGCCAGCAGCTTGGGACAGGGGGCGTCCGAGCAGTACTTC
CASSLGQGASEQYF